A selection of T cell receptor beta chains follows, all from one sample in a study of beta chain features in type 1 diabetes. Here immunoSEQ multiplex PCR was the method, and the copy in TCRdb shows in-frame clones only, minus some. The sample yields more than 250,000 clones, less than 30% seen once. Material for sequencing was naive CD4+ T cells from blood. These receptors were obtained from a woman under 40 with type 1 diabetes. The CDR3 runs from the conserved cysteine through the conserved F or W. The order of the fields is CDR3 DNA, CDR3 protein, clone size, V gene, J gene, D gene. The D gene is left open where the match is weak. Part of the rows lack a size; the others show once, few, many or a class for expanded clones.

TGCGCCAGCAGTCCTCGGGACAACAATCAGCCCCAGCATTTT	CASSPRDNNQPQHF	.	TRBV4-1	TRBJ1-5	.
TGTGCCAGCGGGGGGGGTTTTCAGTACTTC	CASGGGFQYF	few	TRBV2	TRBJ2-4	TRBD2
TGCAGCGTCGGCGGTGGGAGGGGTGCCGACGAGCAGTACTTC	CSVGGGRGADEQYF	.	TRBV29-1	TRBJ2-7	TRBD2
TGTGCCAGCAGCGCTTGGGACACCGCCTCGGAAAACATTCAGTACTTC	CASSAWDTASENIQYF	few	TRBV2	TRBJ2-4	.
TGTGCCTGGACCCTAGCGGCCCTCTACAATGAGCAGTTCTTC	CAWTLAALYNEQFF	few	TRBV30	TRBJ2-1	TRBD2
TGTGCCAGTAGTTCCGTAGCGGGAATCTCCTACAATGAGCAGTTCTTC	CASSSVAGISYNEQFF	.	TRBV19	TRBJ2-1	TRBD2
TGTGCCAGCGATCTAGGGACAGGGGGGAACACTGAAGCTTTCTTT	CASDLGTGGNTEAFF	few	TRBV7-9	TRBJ1-1	TRBD1
TGTGCCAGTAGTATCGCCAGAGGGGACAGGGGGCTTCACGAGCAGTACTTC	CASSIARGDRGLHEQYF	.	TRBV19	TRBJ2-7	TRBD1
TGTGCCAGCAGCTTAGAGGGGCGATTGGAGACCCAGTACTTC	CASSLEGRLETQYF	once	TRBV11-2	TRBJ2-5	.
TGCAGCGTATCTGCGGGGGTGACTGAAGCTTTCTTT	CSVSAGVTEAFF	few	TRBV29-1	TRBJ1-1	.
TGTGCCTGGACTCGGACTAGCGGGCCGACGACTTACAATGAGCAGTTCTTC	CAWTRTSGPTTYNEQFF	.	TRBV30	TRBJ2-1	TRBD2
TGTGCCAGCTCACCAATTGGTGGAGAGGACTATGGCTACACCTTC	CASSPIGGEDYGYTF	.	TRBV18	TRBJ1-2	.
TGTGCCAGCAGCTTGATAGCGGGAGTTGTCTACAATGAGCAGTTCTTC	CASSLIAGVVYNEQFF	few	TRBV11-3	TRBJ2-1	TRBD2
TGTGCCAGCTCACCAAGTTCCCAGGGGGGAAACGAGCAGTACTTC	CASSPSSQGGNEQYF	.	TRBV18	TRBJ2-7	.
TGTGCCAGCAGCCCGGACAGAAATGGCTACACCTTC	CASSPDRNGYTF	few	TRBV7-2	TRBJ1-2	.
TGTGCCTGGAGTGGGCTAGCGGCCTACAATGAGCAGTTCTTC	CAWSGLAAYNEQFF	few	TRBV30	TRBJ2-1	TRBD2
TGTGCCTGGAGTGTACAGGACAGGGGCTACAATGAGCAGTTCTTC	CAWSVQDRGYNEQFF	few	TRBV30	TRBJ2-1	TRBD1
TGTGCCAGCAGTGAACTAGCGGGAGGGCTAGCCAAAAACATTCAGTACTTC	CASSELAGGLAKNIQYF	.	TRBV28	TRBJ2-4	TRBD2
TGTGCCAGTAGTATGGTAAGCGGGACTTACGAGCAGTACTTC	CASSMVSGTYEQYF	.	TRBV19	TRBJ2-7	TRBD2
TGTGCCAGCAGGACAGGAATGAACACTGAAGCTTTCTTT	CASRTGMNTEAFF	few	TRBV6-5	TRBJ1-1	.
TGTGCCAGCAGCTTGGCGGGCGGGCCCCGCACAGATACGCAGTATTTT	CASSLAGGPRTDTQYF	few	TRBV5-6	TRBJ2-3	.
TGTGCCAGCAGCTTAAGTAGGCAGGGGGCTTACGAGCAGTACTTC	CASSLSRQGAYEQYF	.	TRBV7-9	TRBJ2-7	TRBD1
TGTGCCAGCAGTTACCAGGGGGCCCTCCACGAGCAGTACTTC	CASSYQGALHEQYF	.	TRBV6-5	TRBJ2-7	TRBD1
TGTGCCAGCAGTCGAGGTTTTTCCTACGAGCAGTACTTC	CASSRGFSYEQYF	.	TRBV2	TRBJ2-7	.
TGTGCCAGCAGGAAGCGGCTTAGCTCCTACAATGAGCAGTTCTTC	CASRKRLSSYNEQFF	.	TRBV6-5	TRBJ2-1	.
TGTGCCTGGGGCAGGGGGCCCCCAGAAGCTTTCTTT	CAWGRGPPEAFF	few	TRBV30	TRBJ1-1	TRBD1
TGTGCCAGCAGTTTACCGGGGACAGGCGGAGACACTGAAGCTTTCTTT	CASSLPGTGGDTEAFF	.	TRBV28	TRBJ1-1	TRBD1
TGTGCCAGCAGCCGAGGACAGGGTGGCGAGACCCAGTACTTC	CASSRGQGGETQYF	once	TRBV7-9	TRBJ2-5	TRBD1
TGTGCCAGCGGTCCGGCGGGAGATAGCACAGATACGCAGTATTTT	CASGPAGDSTDTQYF	.	TRBV6-5	TRBJ2-3	TRBD2
TGTGCCAGCAGTGTAAGTGGGGCGCGAAGATCCTACAATGAGCAGTTCTTC	CASSVSGARRSYNEQFF	.	TRBV6-4	TRBJ2-1	.
TGTGCCAGCAGCTATGGACAGGGGGAGACCCAGTACTTC	CASSYGQGETQYF	.	TRBV7-3	TRBJ2-5	TRBD1
TGTGCCGCGTCGGCTAGCGTCCAAGAGACCCAGTACTTC	CAASASVQETQYF	few	TRBV30	TRBJ2-5	.
TGTGCCACCGCGACTAGCGGGAGGTCCTACGAGCAGTACTTC	CATATSGRSYEQYF	.	TRBV6-1	TRBJ2-7	TRBD2
TGTGCCACTGGGGGACAGGGGGCCAATGAGCAGTTCTTC	CATGGQGANEQFF	.	TRBV15	TRBJ2-1	TRBD1
TGTGCCAGCAGCTTGGTGGGCCTCAGCACAGATACGCAGTATTTT	CASSLVGLSTDTQYF	.	TRBV5-4	TRBJ2-3	.
TGTGCCAGCAGTGGGGGGGCAGTAAACTATGGCTACACCTTC	CASSGGAVNYGYTF	.	TRBV9	TRBJ1-2	.
TGTGCCAGCAGCTTGACAGGACCCTACAATGAGCAGTTCTTC	CASSLTGPYNEQFF	.	TRBV7-9	TRBJ2-1	.
TGTGCCAGCAGCGTGGGATTGGGGCTGAACACTGAAGCTTTCTTT	CASSVGLGLNTEAFF	.	TRBV9	TRBJ1-1	.
TGTGCCACCAGCAGAGGAGGGGCAGGGGCGTACGAGCAGTACTTC	CATSRGGAGAYEQYF	few	TRBV15	TRBJ2-7	.
TGTGCCAGCACTAGCGACAGTCTGGGGAATGAGCAGTTCTTC	CASTSDSLGNEQFF	.	TRBV7-9	TRBJ2-1	.
TGTGCCAGCAGCTTGGTGTGGCCTGCTAGGGGCAATGAGCAGTTCTTC	CASSLVWPARGNEQFF	few	TRBV5-5	TRBJ2-1	.
TGTGCCAGCACCACTCCCCGACAGGGGATCGCTGAAGCTTTCTTT	CASTTPRQGIAEAFF	few	TRBV28	TRBJ1-1	TRBD1
TGCGCCAGCAGCTTGTTCGGACACGAACAAGAGACCCAGTACTTC	CASSLFGHEQETQYF	.	TRBV5-1	TRBJ2-5	.
TGTGCCAGTAGTACGGGACAAGAAAGCTCCTACGAGCAGTACTTC	CASSTGQESSYEQYF	.	TRBV19	TRBJ2-7	.
TGTGCCAGCAGCGCAGCGACTAGCGGGAGTTGGGAGACCCAGTACTTC	CASSAATSGSWETQYF	few	TRBV14	TRBJ2-5	TRBD2
TGTGCCAGCAGCCAAGCATCACCGGTCGTTTATGAAAAACTGTTTTTT	CASSQASPVVYEKLFF	few	TRBV4-2	TRBJ1-4	.
TGTGCCAGCAGTCTAACAGGGGGGACTGAAGCTTTCTTT	CASSLTGGTEAFF	few	TRBV2	TRBJ1-1	TRBD1